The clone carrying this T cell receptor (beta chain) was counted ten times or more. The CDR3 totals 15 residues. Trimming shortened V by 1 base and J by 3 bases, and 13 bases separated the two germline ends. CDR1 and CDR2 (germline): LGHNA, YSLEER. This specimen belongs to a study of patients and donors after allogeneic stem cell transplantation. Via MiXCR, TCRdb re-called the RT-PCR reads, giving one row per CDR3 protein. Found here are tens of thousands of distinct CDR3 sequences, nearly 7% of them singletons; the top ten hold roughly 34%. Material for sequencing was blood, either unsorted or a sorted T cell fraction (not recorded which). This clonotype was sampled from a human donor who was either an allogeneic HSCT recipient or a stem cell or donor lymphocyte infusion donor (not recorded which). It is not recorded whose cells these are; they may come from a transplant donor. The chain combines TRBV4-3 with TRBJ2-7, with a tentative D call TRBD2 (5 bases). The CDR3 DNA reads TGCGCCAGCAGCCAAGGGAGGAACGGATTCTACGAGCAGTACTTC. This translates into CASSQGRNGFYEQYF.